The next 6 T cell receptor beta chains were all read from a single sample in a study of glioma-infiltrating T cells. TCR alpha and beta CDR3 regions were amplified from RNA using iRepertoire nested multiplex PCR. TCRdb re-analysed the multiplex PCR reads in MiXCR, keeping a single row per CDR3 protein. In the table there are about 210,000 distinct CDR3 sequences, approximately 30% of which are singletons. Sequences were obtained from glioma tissue, nonneoplastic brain tissue, or PBMCs (not recorded which). These receptors all stem from a human donor with low-grade glioma or glioblastoma, undergoing nonglioma brain surgery, or in good health (not recorded which).

This clonotype has only a few counts. The chain uses TRBV5-5 and TRBJ2-7; D might be TRBD1 (5 bases). CDR3 length: 16 amino acids. The germline V and J ends were trimmed by 4 bases and 1 base, with 18 bases remaining between them. Germline V gene sequence: CDR1 SGHKS, CDR2 YYEKEE (reference sequence). CDR3 nucleotide sequence: TGTGCCAGCAGCCAAGACAGTCAAGGGTTATCCTACGAGCAGTACTTC. Protein sequence: CASSQDSQGLSYEQYF.

This clonotype was counted ten times or more. The chain couples TRBV20-1 to TRBJ2-7; D is unresolved. V lost 1 base, J lost 0 bases, and 13 bases lay in between. The germline CDR1 and CDR2 sequences are DFQATT and SNEGSKA (reference sequence). The CDR3 is made up of 15 amino acids. CDR3 protein: CSARVNGLSSYEQYF. The CDR3 nucleotides are TGCAGTGCTAGAGTGAATGGGTTAAGCTCCTACGAGCAGTACTTC.

As for this clonotype: Its ends do not fully match the called genes, so a read error is possible. The gene calls are TRBV6-5 and TRBJ2-4; unclear D gene. Germline V gene data show CDR1 as MNHEY and CDR2 as SVGAGI. The CDR3 covers 15 residues. The CDR3 loop reads CASSYSRGAKHIQYF. For the CDR3, the DNA is TGTGCCAGCAGTTACTCCCGAGGAGCCAAACACATTCAGTACTTC.

The chain couples TRBV24-1 to TRBJ2-1; the D is unclear. This CDR3 contains 15 residues. CDR1 and CDR2 from the germline V gene are KGHDR and SFDVKD. V lost 5 bases, J lost 4 bases, and 14 bases lay in between. CDR3 sequence reads: CATSGKGAGYNEQFF. Written as DNA, the CDR3 is TGTGCCACCAGTGGGAAAGGAGCCGGATACAATGAGCAGTTCTTC.

For this clonotype: A clone one base away is much larger, so this may be a read error. V gene TRBV2 combines with J gene TRBJ2-1, with D possibly TRBD1 on 6 matching bases. CDR1 and CDR2 from the germline V gene are SNHLY and FYNNEI. This CDR3 is 12 amino acids long. Trimming stripped 4 bases from V and 13 bases from J, with 14 bases between. CDR3 region: CASSAPQGKQFF. DNA of the CDR3: TGTGCCAGCAGTGCACCACAGGGTAAACAGTTCTTC.

In its sample, this clonotype was seen many times. V usage is TRBV7-9 and J usage is TRBJ2-3, with 14 nucleotides matching TRBD2. The CDR3 has 18 residues. Germline V gene data show CDR1 as SEHNR and CDR2 as FQNEAQ (reference sequence). The J segment lost 4 bases and the V segment lost 3 bases, leaving 9 bases of the junction unmatched. The CDR3 spells CASSFPGLAGVVSDTQYF. The DNA for the CDR3 is TGTGCCAGCAGCTTTCCGGGACTAGCGGGAGTGGTCTCAGATACGCAGTATTTT.